A selection of T cell receptor beta chains follows, all from one sample in a study of T cell responses to AZD1222 COVID-19 vaccine. The protocol was immunoSEQ multiplex PCR, while the TCRdb copy is restricted to in-frame clones and leaves out a portion. The sample records roughly 110,000 clones, around 90% being singletons. The specimen was peripheral blood, collected 28 days after the second AZD1222 dose. These TCRs come from an adult who received the AZD1222 COVID-19 vaccine. CDR3s include the opening cysteine and the closing phenylalanine or tryptophan. D genes are given only for firm matches. The size entry is marked missing in some rows and otherwise reads once, few, many or a size class.

CASRLRGNTEAFF,TGTGCCAGCCGTCTTAGGGGGAACACTGAAGCTTTCTTT,.,.,TRBV6-5,TRBJ1-1
CATSRVEGGAFF,TGTGCCACCAGCAGAGTCGAGGGGGGAGCTTTCTTT,.,.,TRBV15,TRBJ1-1
CASSQEGRGSVGEQYF,TGCGCCAGCAGCCAAGAGGGGCGGGGATCTGTGGGGGAGCAGTACTTC,.,.,TRBV4-1,TRBJ2-7
CARSFYRDSNSPLHF,TGTGCCAGAAGTTTTTACCGGGACTCCAATTCACCCCTCCACTTT,.,.,TRBV19,TRBJ1-6
CASSGGTSGWDIQYF,TGTGCCAGCAGCGGAGGGACTAGCGGGTGGGACATTCAGTACTTC,TRBD2,.,TRBV5-5,TRBJ2-4
CSAPETYGYTF,TGCAGTGCTCCGGAGACTTATGGCTACACCTTC,.,.,TRBV20-1,TRBJ1-2
CASRPGQGITGELFF,TGCGCCAGCAGGCCGGGACAGGGCATCACCGGGGAGCTGTTTTTT,TRBD1,.,TRBV4-1,TRBJ2-2
CAWKSRRQGSNTGELFF,TGTGCCTGGAAGTCCAGGAGGCAGGGGTCGAACACCGGGGAGCTGTTTTTT,.,once,TRBV30,TRBJ2-2
CASIRQGGKYNEQFF,TGTGCCAGTATACGACAGGGGGGCAAATACAATGAGCAGTTCTTC,TRBD1,.,TRBV19,TRBJ2-1
CASSVGGAAYEQYF,TGTGCCAGCAGCGTAGGAGGAGCGGCCTACGAGCAGTACTTC,.,.,TRBV9,TRBJ2-7
CASTNRGQFTEAFF,TGTGCCAGCACCAACAGGGGGCAATTTACTGAAGCTTTCTTT,TRBD1,once,TRBV11-2,TRBJ1-1
CASSLGQYGGQFF,TGTGCCAGCAGCTTAGGACAGTACGGGGGACAGTTCTTC,.,.,TRBV7-6,TRBJ2-1
CASSPRLWKDEQFF,TGCGCCAGCAGCCCTCGGCTGTGGAAGGATGAGCAGTTCTTC,.,.,TRBV4-3,TRBJ2-1
CASSRDGINSPLHF,TGTGCCAGCAGCCGGGACGGCATCAATTCACCCCTCCACTTT,.,.,TRBV9,TRBJ1-6
CASSPSGGAELFF,TGTGCCAGCTCACCCTCAGGGGGCGCGGAGCTGTTTTTT,TRBD1,.,TRBV18,TRBJ2-2
CASSYALSRGSEAFF,TGTGCCAGCAGTTACGCCCTATCCAGGGGTTCTGAAGCTTTCTTT,.,.,TRBV6-5,TRBJ1-1
CASSDLRGSGSYEQYF,TGCGCCAGCAGTGATCTACGGGGGTCGGGCTCCTACGAGCAGTACTTC,.,.,TRBV10-1,TRBJ2-7
CASSSPSLGDLFNEQFF,TGCGCCAGCAGCTCACCTTCCCTCGGGGATCTCTTCAATGAGCAGTTCTTC,.,.,TRBV5-1,TRBJ2-1
CASMLRPEGVGYTF,TGTGCCAGCATGCTCCGACCCGAGGGAGTTGGCTACACCTTC,.,.,TRBV6-5,TRBJ1-2
CASSQGRANSPLHF,TGTGCCAGCAGCCAGGGGAGGGCGAATTCACCCCTCCACTTT,.,.,TRBV13,TRBJ1-6
CATSFLGGGKNIQYF,TGTGCCACCAGCTTCTTAGGGGGCGGGAAAAACATTCAGTACTTC,TRBD1,.,TRBV15,TRBJ2-4
CASSLAAGPHEQFF,TGCGCCAGCAGCCTTGCGGCGGGTCCCCATGAGCAGTTCTTC,.,.,TRBV5-1,TRBJ2-1
CASTVGSSYNSPLHF,TGTGCCTCCACCGTCGGGAGCTCCTATAATTCACCCCTCCACTTT,.,.,TRBV5-4,TRBJ1-6
CASSTLTGNTGELFF,TGCGCCAGCAGTACCCTTACGGGGAACACCGGGGAGCTGTTTTTT,.,.,TRBV5-1,TRBJ2-2
CATSDLTSGTYNEQFF,TGTGCCACCAGTGATTTGACTAGCGGGACCTACAATGAGCAGTTCTTC,TRBD2,.,TRBV24-1,TRBJ2-1
CASSPGDRGLSNEKLFF,TGTGCCAGCTCACCAGGAGACAGGGGGCTATCTAATGAAAAACTGTTTTTT,TRBD1,once,TRBV18,TRBJ1-4
CASSSRNRGFYEQYF,TGCGCCAGCAGCTCTCGGAACAGGGGATTCTACGAGCAGTACTTC,TRBD1,once,TRBV5-1,TRBJ2-7
CASSLRWGTEAFF,TGTGCCAGCAGCTTACGTTGGGGGACTGAAGCTTTCTTT,.,.,TRBV12-3/TRBV12-4,TRBJ1-1
CAISASGGNQPQHF,TGTGCCATCAGTGCGTCGGGGGGAAATCAGCCCCAGCATTTT,.,.,TRBV10-3,TRBJ1-5
CASHRGDTQYF,TGTGCCAGTCATAGGGGGGATACGCAGTATTTT,.,.,TRBV19,TRBJ2-3
CAISGPINYGYTF,TGTGCCATCAGTGGGCCGATCAACTATGGCTACACCTTC,.,.,TRBV10-3,TRBJ1-2
CASSAGTGWTNEKLFF,TGTGCCAGCAGCGCCGGGACAGGGTGGACTAATGAAAAACTGTTTTTT,TRBD1,.,TRBV11-2,TRBJ1-4
CASSFVPAAYNEQFF,TGTGCCAGCAGTTTTGTTCCAGCTGCCTACAATGAGCAGTTCTTC,.,.,TRBV28,TRBJ2-1